This T cell receptor (beta chain) was sequenced for a study of blood T cell repertoires in COVID-19. Overall study context: The United States, Italy and Spain supplied acute and convalescent COVID-19 samples.

Study processing details: The authors estimated nucleated cell counts from reference gene primer amplification. Here immunoSEQ multiplex PCR was the method, and the copy in TCRdb shows in-frame clones only, minus some. V and J calls and clone size are copied from that table; D and trimming were computed from the DNA. The sample gives around 120,000 clones, 70% to 90% of which show up once; over 2% is in the top ten. Deletions cut 7 bases from V and 7 bases from J, with 25 bases between. Germline V gives CDR1 SEHNR, CDR2 FQNEAQ (reference sequence). The CDR3 totals 16 residues. The source is a human donor in a cohort sampled during active COVID-19. The chain links TRBV7-9 to TRBJ1-2, with TRBD1 as a possible D gene (5 bases). The sequencing input was peripheral blood. Written as DNA, the CDR3 is TGTGCCAGCACCAAATCGACAAGGTCTTGGGGGGGTGGCTACACCTTC. Translation: CASTKSTRSWGGGYTF.